This T cell receptor beta chain was sequenced during a study of Graves' ophthalmopathy and Graves' hyperthyroidism. RNA transcripts provided the template for amplifying TCR beta CDR3 regions. HTBI primers were employed in first-round RT-PCR, then a second-round multiplex PCR followed. TCRdb re-derived calls from the multiplex PCR reads in MiXCR, one entry per CDR3 protein. Among about 620,000 distinct CDR3 sequences listed, 20% to 25% were seen once. V lost 3 bases to trimming and J lost 2 bases, with 4 bases between them. This CDR3 contains 12 residues. Germline lookup yields CDR1 MDHEN and CDR2 SYDVKM. This clonotype was seen ten or more times.

The gene calls are TRBV28 and TRBJ1-2; D is uncertain. Material: peripheral blood. This clonotype was sampled from a woman between 18 and 29 years old with stable Graves' hyperthyroidism. Some clones in this sample may be carry-over from other donors' samples. CDR3 DNA: TGTGCCAGCAGTTTTTGGAACTATGGCTACACCTTC. This codes for CASSFWNYGYTF.